The 19 T cell receptor beta chains below come from one sample, sequenced in a study of Ad26.COV2.S vaccination and SARS-CoV-2 variants. Generated by immunoSEQ multiplex PCR, the TCRdb table keeps only in-frame clones and is missing some. The repertoire holds about 320,000 clones, roughly 84% seen once, with 1.9% in the top ten. Noted treatment: 15 to 20 received Ad26.COV2.S at low or high dose, single or two shots; several received placebo; per-sample allocation not given. Sampling happened 63 days after the first vaccine or placebo injection. Here the sequenced sample was peripheral blood, taken in a trial of Ad26.COV2.S vaccine versus placebo. Source of these receptors: a person aged 18-65 years who received the Ad26.COV2.S COVID-19 vaccine or a placebo.

The chain recombines TRBV7-8 with TRBJ2-3, with D possibly matching TRBD1 (6 bases). V lost 0 bases and J 4 bases, leaving 17 bases between the germline ends. The CDR3 loop spans 17 amino acids. CDR1 is SGHVS, CDR2 FQNEAQ, per germline. CDR3 coding DNA: TGTGCCAGCAGCTTAGCGAGCACAGGGTTCGCGTCAGATACGCAGTATTTT. Encoded protein: CASSLASTGFASDTQYF.

This clone was recorded once. The J gene is TRBJ1-6, the V gene TRBV10-2; 8 bases align to TRBD1. Germline CDR1 and CDR2: WSHSY and SAAADI. J was trimmed by 7 bases and V by 8 bases; bases with no gene match: 13. The CDR3 spans 16 residues. CDR3 region: CASGEDRGYRNSPLHF. The CDR3 region has the DNA TGCGCCAGCGGGGAAGACAGGGGATATAGAAATTCACCCCTCCACTTT.

Only a few counts were recorded for this clone. This chain links TRBV2 with TRBJ2-7, with 12 bases fitting TRBD1. J was trimmed by 4 bases and V by 8 bases; bases with no gene match: 3. The germline gives CDR1 SNHLY, CDR2 FYNNEI. CDR3 length equals 13 residues. The CDR3 loop reads CASLGQGAYEQYF. For the CDR3, the DNA is TGTGCCAGCCTGGGACAGGGGGCGTACGAGCAGTACTTC.

The gene calls are TRBV18 and TRBJ1-1; D gene ambiguous. The V and J ends lost 6 bases and 3 bases respectively, with 8 bases between them. Germline-derived CDR1 and CDR2 are KGHSH and LQKENI. The CDR3 runs to 12 residues. CDR3 sequence (DNA): TGTGCCAGCTCGGTGAAGGACACTGAAGCTTTCTTT. It encodes CASSVKDTEAFF.

The chain uses TRBV9 and TRBJ2-3, with D perhaps assigned TRBD1 or TRBD2 (5 bases each). The length of the CDR3 is 13 residues. Germline loops: CDR1 SGDLS, CDR2 YYNGEE. V dropped 7 bases and J dropped 6 bases, with 15 bases sitting between them. In DNA form, the CDR3 reads TGTGCCAGCTCGTTAGCGCCAGGGGATACGCAGTATTTT. Its protein product is CASSLAPGDTQYF.

This chain joins TRBV19 and TRBJ1-6; D is unresolved. Trimming took off 4 bases at V and 9 bases at J, with 10 bases between the two ends. The CDR3 has 13 residues. Germline V lookup: CDR1 LNHDA, CDR2 SQIVND (reference sequence). As DNA, the CDR3 is TGTGCCAGTAGTACAGCTCTGGGTTCACCCCTCCACTTT. Translated: CASSTALGSPLHF.

V usage is TRBV7-9 and J usage is TRBJ2-1, with D tentatively TRBD2 (6 bases). Deletions cut 7 bases from V and 7 bases from J, with 29 bases between. The V gene's germline CDR1 is SEHNR and CDR2 FQNEAQ (reference sequence). The CDR3 contains 18 residues. This CDR3 reads CASIPSSPPGVSANEQFF. The CDR3 DNA reads as TGTGCCAGCATCCCTTCTTCCCCGCCGGGGGTATCGGCTAATGAGCAGTTCTTC.

This chain uses TRBV7-3 with TRBJ2-5; 10 bases are a match to TRBD2. Germline CDR1 is SGHTA and CDR2 is FQGTGA. J was trimmed by 1 base and V by 1 base; bases with no gene match: 6. The CDR3 sequence is 17 residues long. CDR3 nucleotide sequence: TGTGCCAGCAGCTTAAAAGTCTCTAGCGGGGGCCAAGAGACCCAGTACTTC. It translates to CASSLKVSSGGQETQYF.

The V call is TRBV3-1 (or the pseudogene TRBV3-2), the J call TRBJ2-1, with 10 bases identical to TRBD2. CDR3 length: 12 amino acids. The trim removed 4 bases at V and 10 bases at J, leaving 1 base unmatched. Per germline, CDR1 LGHDT and CDR2 YNNKEL (reference sequence). CDR3 sequence reads: CASSLGLAEQFF. For the CDR3, the DNA is TGTGCCAGCAGCCTGGGACTAGCGGAGCAGTTCTTC.

CDR3 region: CAFGQGPSNYGYTF. The CDR3 nucleotides read TGTGCCTTTGGACAGGGACCATCTAACTATGGCTACACCTTC. This sequence joins TRBV30 and TRBJ1-2; TRBD1 aligns across 8 bases. Germline trimming cut 7 bases from V and 0 bases from J; bases unmatched to any gene: 7. Per germline, CDR1 GTSNPN and CDR2 SVGIG (reference sequence). The CDR3 totals 14 residues.

This chain connects TRBV18 to TRBJ1-2; the D gene is possibly TRBD1 (6 bases). V lost 6 bases to trimming and J lost 4 bases, with 12 bases between them. The CDR3 is made up of 13 amino acids. Germline V lookup: CDR1 KGHSH, CDR2 LQKENI. The CDR3 spells CASSPDSAYGYTF. The CDR3 nucleotides are TGTGCCAGCTCTCCGGACAGCGCCTATGGCTACACCTTC.

This chain links TRBV7-9 with TRBJ1-1, with D perhaps matching TRBD1 (6 bases). CDR1 SEHNR and CDR2 FQNEAQ come from the germline V gene (reference sequence). The CDR3 is 13 amino acids. Trimming shortened V by 4 bases and J by 7 bases, and 13 bases separated the two germline ends. The CDR3 reads CASSSVTGSEAFF. The CDR3 bases are TGTGCCAGCAGCTCTGTTACAGGGAGTGAAGCTTTCTTT.

The CDR3 DNA reads as TGTGCCAGCAGCGTGACCCCGACAGGATATCAAGGCAATCAGCCCCAGCATTTT. It translates to CASSVTPTGYQGNQPQHF. The V gene is TRBV7-9, the J gene TRBJ1-5; weak D call: TRBD1 (6 bases). CDR1 SEHNR and CDR2 FQNEAQ come from the germline V gene (reference sequence). The V end was cut by 5 bases, the J end by 2 bases, with 22 bases between. This CDR3 has 18 amino acids.

With respect to this clone: One end of the junction fails to match germline, which may point to a read error. The chain joins TRBV2 to TRBJ2-7, with D hard to call. CDR3 size: 12 residues. From germline, CDR1 is SNHLY and CDR2 FYNNEI. The CDR3 protein is CVSSVRLNEQYF. The CDR3 DNA reads as TGTGTCAGCAGTGTCCGACTGAACGAGCAGTACTTC. Full variable domain (rest looked up from reference TRBV2 and TRBJ2-7): EPEVTQTPSHQVTQMGQEVILRCVPISNHLYFYWYRQILGQKVEFLVSFYNNEISEKSEIFDDQFSVERPDGSNFTLKIRSTKLEDSAMYFCVSSVRLNEQYFGPGTRLTVT.

The V call is TRBV30, the J call TRBJ2-2; 7 positions match TRBD1. This CDR3 contains 18 residues. The germline V gene has CDR1 GTSNPN and CDR2 SVGIG (reference sequence). The ends lost 0 bases at V and 0 bases at J; junction bases unmatched: 10. CDR3 loop: CAWSVPDRAFANTGELFF. CDR3 in DNA: TGTGCCTGGAGTGTCCCCGACAGGGCGTTCGCGAACACCGGGGAGCTGTTTTTT. The whole variable domain, filled in from reference TRBV30 and TRBJ2-2, reads SQTIHQWPATLVQPVGSPLSLECTVEGTSNPNLYWYRQAAGRGLQLLFYSVGIGQISSEVPQNLSASRPQDRQFILSSKKLLLSDSGFYLCAWSVPDRAFANTGELFFGEGSRLTVL.

This clone has only a few counts. V gene TRBV12-5 combines with J gene TRBJ1-1, with D maybe TRBD1 (6 bases). The CDR3 is 13 amino acids. Germline V gene sequence: CDR1 LGHNT, CDR2 FRNRAP. V was trimmed by 10 bases and J by 0 bases, leaving 12 bases between them. The DNA for the CDR3 is TGTGCTACACGTCAGGGGATGAACACTGAAGCTTTCTTT. It specifies CATRQGMNTEAFF.

The genes are TRBV6-5 and TRBJ1-2, with TRBD1 matching over 8 bases. Germline V gene sequence: CDR1 MNHEY, CDR2 SVGAGI. The CDR3 is 12 amino acids. Trimming took 6 bases from V and 6 from J; bases not matched to a gene: 3. CDR3 nucleotides: TGTGCCAGCAGGACAGGGGAGCATGGCTACACCTTC. Amino acid sequence: CASRTGEHGYTF.

This chain uses TRBV28 with TRBJ2-1; D is unclear. Germline CDR1 and CDR2: MDHEN and SYDVKM. Trimming took 10 bases from V and 4 from J, leaving 17 bases between them. The CDR3 consists of 14 residues. CDR3 sequence reads: CAILTPLGYNEQFF. CDR3 DNA: TGTGCCATCCTAACTCCACTGGGGTACAATGAGCAGTTCTTC.

The rearrangement joins TRBV7-2 to TRBJ2-2, with 7 positions matching TRBD1. J lost 1 base, V lost 2 bases, and 4 bases had no gene match. The CDR3 runs 16 residues. Germline V gene data show CDR1 as SGHTA and CDR2 as FQGNSA. CDR3 bases: TGTGCCAGCAGCTTAAGACAGGGTTGGAACACCGGGGAGCTGTTTTTT. It encodes CASSLRQGWNTGELFF.